The rows below give T cell receptor beta chains drawn from one sample of a study of CD8+ T cells in alopecia areata. Here immunoSEQ multiplex PCR was the method, and the copy in TCRdb shows in-frame clones only, minus some. The sample holds about 200,000 clones; just over 55% are singletons and the top ten take around 5%. Material for sequencing was CD8+ T cells sorted from blood. The receptors derive from a human donor in good health. CDR3s include the opening cysteine and the closing phenylalanine or tryptophan. A D gene is named only where the DNA matches it firmly. The size field is filled for only some rows; it gives once, few, many or a size class.

J	D	V	size	CDR3	DNA
TRBJ2-3	TRBD1	TRBV29-1	NA	CSVYGTGSDTQYF	TGCAGCGTTTATGGGACAGGGAGTGATACGCAGTATTTT
TRBJ1-1	TRBD1	TRBV19	few	CASSSPSGDRDNFKGAFF	TGTGCCAGTAGTAGCCCATCCGGGGACAGGGACAATTTCAAGGGAGCTTTCTTT
TRBJ2-7	TRBD1	TRBV11-2	once	CASSLAGGPYEQYF	TGTGCCAGCAGCTTAGCAGGGGGACCCTACGAGCAGTACTTC
TRBJ2-3	NA	TRBV7-7	NA	CASSLLDTDTQYF	TGTGCCAGCAGCTTATTGGACACAGATACGCAGTATTTT
TRBJ2-7	NA	TRBV27	NA	CASRSGNPYEQYF	TGTGCCAGCAGGTCGGGGAACCCCTACGAGCAGTACTTC
TRBJ2-1	NA	TRBV4-1	few	CASSPRGREQFF	TGCGCCAGCAGCCCCAGAGGCAGGGAGCAGTTCTTC
TRBJ2-7	NA	TRBV30	NA	CAWTGAGYEQYF	TGTGCCTGGACAGGGGCAGGCTACGAGCAGTACTTC
TRBJ1-2	TRBD1	TRBV29-1	NA	CSVDGTGDLDGYTF	TGCAGCGTTGACGGGACAGGGGACCTCGATGGCTACACCTTC
TRBJ2-7	NA	TRBV7-9	NA	CASNRGIYEQYF	TGTGCCAGCAATCGAGGAATCTACGAGCAGTACTTC
TRBJ2-7	NA	TRBV6-6	NA	CATQLGYEQYF	TGTGCCACCCAGTTGGGCTACGAGCAGTACTTC
TRBJ2-1	TRBD2	TRBV7-9	NA	CASSLVVAGGHNEQFF	TGTGCCAGCAGCTTAGTGGTAGCGGGGGGGCACAATGAGCAGTTCTTC
TRBJ2-5	TRBD1	TRBV29-1	NA	CSVEGIRQGETQYF	TGCAGCGTTGAAGGGATAAGACAGGGAGAGACCCAGTACTTC
TRBJ2-7	NA	TRBV29-1	NA	CSVEDGGLYEQYF	TGCAGCGTTGAAGATGGGGGCCTCTACGAGCAGTACTTC
TRBJ2-2	NA	TRBV29-1	NA	CSVGALNTGELFF	TGCAGCGTTGGGGCCTTGAACACCGGGGAGCTGTTTTTT
TRBJ2-7	TRBD1	TRBV6-5	NA	CASSWGQGGEQYF	TGTGCCAGCAGTTGGGGACAGGGGGGCGAGCAGTACTTC
TRBJ1-5	TRBD1	TRBV29-1	NA	CSVEQGANQPQHF	TGCAGCGTTGAACAGGGGGCCAATCAGCCCCAGCATTTT
TRBJ1-1	NA	TRBV2	NA	CASRDVENTEAFF	TGTGCCAGCAGGGACGTCGAGAACACTGAAGCTTTCTTT
TRBJ2-3	TRBD2	TRBV13	few	CASSLRTSGDTDTQYF	TGTGCCAGCAGCTTGCGGACTAGCGGGGACACAGATACGCAGTATTTT
TRBJ2-5	TRBD2	TRBV13	NA	CASSFWLAGEETQYF	TGTGCCAGCAGCTTTTGGCTAGCGGGGGAAGAGACCCAGTACTTC
TRBJ2-3	TRBD2	TRBV4-1	NA	CASSLLSGGEIGADTQYF	TGCGCCAGCAGCCTTCTTAGCGGGGGGGAGATCGGCGCAGATACGCAGTATTTT
TRBJ1-6	NA	TRBV5-1	NA	CASSLDLGTGSPLHF	TGCGCCAGCAGCTTGGATCTGGGGACGGGATCACCCCTCCACTTT
TRBJ2-7	NA	TRBV11-1	NA	CASSLSSRAYEQYF	TGTGCCAGCAGCTTATCCTCCAGGGCCTACGAGCAGTACTTC
TRBJ2-3	NA	TRBV2	NA	CASSDYTSTDTQYF	TGTGCCAGCAGTGACTATACCTCCACAGATACGCAGTATTTT
TRBJ1-4	NA	TRBV5-1	NA	CASSDPLSPPGTTNEKLFF	TGCGCCAGCAGTGATCCTCTCTCCCCCCCCGGGACCACGAATGAAAAACTGTTTTTT
TRBJ1-2	TRBD1	TRBV9	few	CASSVGDRAYGYTF	TGTGCCAGCAGCGTAGGAGACAGGGCCTATGGCTACACCTTC
TRBJ1-1	NA	TRBV27	NA	CASSPRAHDTEAFF	TGTGCCAGCAGTCCCCGGGCCCACGACACTGAAGCTTTCTTT
TRBJ2-5	NA	TRBV30	NA	CAWSRGGDYQETQYF	TGTGCCTGGAGCAGGGGAGGGGACTACCAAGAGACCCAGTACTTC
TRBJ2-5	NA	TRBV29-1	few	CSATFGLMETQYF	TGCAGCGCAACGTTTGGATTGATGGAGACCCAGTACTTC
TRBJ1-6	NA	TRBV23-1	NA	CASERPDGKSDNSPLHF	TGCGCCAGTGAAAGACCGGATGGGAAGAGTGATAATTCACCCCTCCACTTT
TRBJ2-2	NA	TRBV5-6	NA	CASSLTRNTGELFF	TGTGCCAGCAGCTTAACACGGAACACCGGGGAGCTGTTTTTT
TRBJ2-5	TRBD2	TRBV27	NA	CASSYKRGGSETQYF	TGTGCCAGCAGTTACAAGCGGGGGGGTTCAGAGACCCAGTACTTC
TRBJ2-7	NA	TRBV5-1	few	CASSLTGSEQYF	TGCGCCAGCAGCTTAACAGGATCCGAGCAGTACTTC
TRBJ1-5	NA	TRBV7-2	few	CASSLWGTQPQHF	TGTGCCAGCAGCTTATGGGGTACTCAGCCCCAGCATTTT
TRBJ2-1	NA	TRBV29-1	NA	CSVRLPPDEQFF	TGCAGCGTTCGCCTCCCCCCGGATGAGCAGTTCTTC
TRBJ2-3	NA	TRBV27	NA	CASSPGHVRYF	TGTGCCAGCAGCCCTGGACATGTGCGGTATTTT
TRBJ1-2	TRBD1	TRBV13	NA	CASSLDRVDGYTF	TGTGCCAGCAGTCTTGACAGGGTGGATGGCTACACCTTC
TRBJ2-1	TRBD1	TRBV6-5	NA	CASSTGTGTEQFF	TGTGCCAGCAGTACCGGGACAGGGACTGAGCAGTTCTTC
TRBJ1-2	NA	TRBV27	once	CASSFGSTNYGYTF	TGTGCCAGCAGTTTTGGGTCTACTAACTATGGCTACACCTTC
TRBJ1-2	NA	TRBV19	NA	CASSVGSDYGYTF	TGTGCCAGTAGTGTGGGGTCCGACTATGGCTACACCTTC
TRBJ2-7	NA	TRBV29-1	few	CSSLAQGGEQYF	TGCAGCAGTCTAGCGCAAGGGGGCGAGCAGTACTTC
TRBJ2-7	TRBD1	TRBV4-2	few	CASSQEGRGRYEQYF	TGTGCCAGCAGCCAAGAGGGCAGGGGGAGATACGAGCAGTACTTC
TRBJ1-5	NA	TRBV4-1	NA	CASSQRDGSNQPQHF	TGCGCCAGCAGCCAGCGGGACGGTAGCAATCAGCCCCAGCATTTT
TRBJ2-7	NA	TRBV29-1	NA	CSVTLPGHLYEQYF	TGCAGCGTTACCCTCCCGGGACACCTCTACGAGCAGTACTTC
TRBJ2-1	NA	TRBV7-3	NA	CASSLAPREPNNEQFF	TGTGCCAGCAGCTTAGCCCCCCGAGAGCCCAACAATGAGCAGTTCTTC
TRBJ2-7	NA	TRBV18	NA	CASSTIFGTRYEQYF	TGTGCCAGCTCAACGATCTTCGGGACGCGCTACGAGCAGTACTTC
TRBJ2-7	NA	TRBV12-5	few	CASGLNRGNEQYF	TGTGCTAGTGGTTTGAATCGGGGTAACGAGCAGTACTTC
TRBJ1-2	NA	TRBV25-1	NA	CASRAGDGYTF	TGTGCCAGCAGGGCAGGGGATGGCTACACCTTC
TRBJ1-6	NA	TRBV5-6	NA	CASSLWGSGPLHF	TGTGCCAGCAGCTTGTGGGGATCTGGGCCCCTCCACTTT
TRBJ2-1	TRBD2	TRBV9	few	CASSVGGGDEQFF	TGTGCCAGCAGCGTAGGGGGAGGGGATGAGCAGTTCTTC
TRBJ2-3	NA	TRBV27	few	CASGRAGSTDTQYF	TGTGCCAGCGGACGGGCCGGCAGCACAGATACGCAGTATTTT
TRBJ1-1	TRBD1	TRBV30	NA	CAWSTGQGTEAFF	TGTGCCTGGAGTACCGGACAGGGAACTGAAGCTTTCTTT
TRBJ2-4	NA	TRBV2	NA	CASRGAEARLGIQYF	TGTGCCAGCAGAGGGGCAGAGGCTAGGTTGGGCATTCAGTACTTC
TRBJ2-1	NA	TRBV5-6	NA	CASSFRDTYNEQFF	TGTGCCAGCAGCTTCCGGGACACATACAATGAGCAGTTCTTC
TRBJ1-2	TRBD1	TRBV18	few	CASSPGQGTYGYTF	TGTGCCAGCTCACCGGGACAGGGGACGTATGGCTACACCTTC
TRBJ2-1	TRBD2	TRBV27	NA	CASSYTSGGYEQFF	TGTGCCAGCAGTTATACTAGCGGGGGGTATGAGCAGTTCTTC